This T cell receptor (beta chain) is from a study of neurological immune-mediated disorders. 5'RACE with 10-nucleotide random UMIs generated the cDNA. TCRdb re-derived calls from the 5' RACE reads in MiXCR, one entry per CDR3 protein. The sample records about 24,000 distinct CDR3 sequences, under 15% being singletons. Study-level points and caveats: The absence of shared CDR3 amino acid sequences among expanded clones across subjects suggests private repertoires in all groups.

There are 13 residues in the CDR3. V shed 9 bases and J shed 4 bases, with 13 bases lying between them. The germline V gene encodes CDR1 LGHNA and CDR2 YNFKEQ. Stated time point: technical triplicate 1. By sample share, this clonotype is medium-sized. Its matching antigen is unknown. The sequence was collected from a female donor with HTLV-1-associated myelopathy (HAM/TSP). The chain combines TRBV4-2 with TRBJ2-1; weak D call: TRBD2 (6 bases). Sequenced: CD4+ T cells from blood. Written as DNA, the CDR3 is TGTGCCAGTCGGGGTAGCGGATACAATGAGCAGTTCTTC. It encodes CASRGSGYNEQFF.